The rows below give T cell receptor beta chains drawn from one sample of a study of control samples from healthy donors and cancer patients. Clones were read by immunoSEQ multiplex PCR, and TCRdb kept only the in-frame ones, dropping some. The sample consists of roughly 80,000 clones, approximately 92% of them appearing once. The source material was blood. These receptors originate from a woman in her sixties or seventies in good health. CDR3s include the opening cysteine and the closing phenylalanine or tryptophan. A D gene is named only where the DNA matches it firmly. Not all rows give a size; the values are once, few, many and, for expanded clones, a class.

clone size,J gene,V gene,D gene,CDR3 protein,CDR3 DNA
NA,TRBJ1-1,TRBV3-1/TRBV3-2,NA,CASSQVRATEAFF,TGTGCCAGCAGCCAAGTTCGGGCTACTGAAGCTTTCTTT
NA,TRBJ2-7,TRBV10-3,NA,CAISESTYYEQYF,TGTGCCATCAGTGAGTCGACTTACTATGAGCAGTACTTC
NA,TRBJ1-1,TRBV5-1,NA,CASSSTAGTEAFF,TGCGCCAGCAGCTCTACTGCGGGGACTGAAGCTTTCTTT
NA,TRBJ2-7,TRBV7-2,NA,CASSPTSDYGYEQYF,TGTGCCAGCAGCCCGACGTCGGACTATGGCTACGAGCAGTACTTC
NA,TRBJ1-5,TRBV2,NA,CASSEGGRQPQHF,TGTGCCAGCAGCGAGGGGGGAAGGCAGCCCCAGCATTTT
NA,TRBJ2-5,TRBV4-1,TRBD2,CASSVRTSVTPETQYF,TGCGCCAGCAGCGTACGGACTAGCGTCACACCCGAGACCCAGTACTTC
NA,TRBJ1-3,TRBV9,NA,CASSVYGNSGNTIYF,TGTGCCAGCAGCGTGTATGGAAACTCTGGAAACACCATATATTTT
NA,TRBJ2-1,TRBV11-2,NA,CASSLLGVYNEQFF,TGTGCCAGCAGCTTACTAGGGGTCTACAATGAGCAGTTCTTC
NA,TRBJ1-1,TRBV5-1,TRBD1,CASSLYPGGQSDTEAFF,TGCGCCAGCAGCTTGTACCCGGGGGGACAGTCGGACACTGAAGCTTTCTTT
NA,TRBJ2-7,TRBV7-3,NA,CASSLGSDGEQYF,TGTGCCAGCAGCTTAGGGTCAGACGGAGAGCAGTACTTC
NA,TRBJ2-5,TRBV28,NA,CASSGTGEQQETQYF,TGTGCCAGCAGTGGGACGGGGGAACAACAAGAGACCCAGTACTTC
NA,TRBJ1-1,TRBV6-5,NA,CASSSNTEAFF,TGTGCCAGCAGCAGCAACACTGAAGCTTTCTTT
NA,TRBJ2-5,TRBV9,TRBD1,CASSADRGLGETQYF,TGTGCCAGCAGCGCCGACAGGGGGCTAGGGGAGACCCAGTACTTC
NA,TRBJ2-7,TRBV7-2,TRBD2,CASSLRAGGLSYEQYF,TGTGCCAGCAGCTTGAGAGCGGGAGGACTCTCCTACGAGCAGTACTTC
NA,TRBJ2-6,TRBV7-2,NA,CASSWSGANVLTF,TGTGCCAGCAGCTGGTCTGGGGCCAACGTCCTGACTTTC
NA,TRBJ2-5,TRBV30,TRBD2,CAWAHRTSGSLVTQYF,TGTGCCTGGGCCCATCGGACTAGCGGGAGTTTGGTGACCCAGTACTTC
NA,TRBJ1-1,TRBV4-1,NA,CASTKRMNTEAFF,TGCGCCAGCACCAAACGGATGAACACTGAAGCTTTCTTT
NA,TRBJ1-5,TRBV28,NA,CAGRDPNQPQHF,TGTGCCGGCCGGGACCCCAATCAGCCCCAGCATTTT
NA,TRBJ1-2,TRBV12-5,NA,CAGSPRGSRDYTF,TGTGCTGGTTCACCCCGGGGATCCCGAGACTACACCTTC
NA,TRBJ1-6,TRBV12-3/TRBV12-4,NA,CASSMGNPALHF,TGTGCCAGCAGTATGGGGAACCCAGCCCTCCACTTT
few,TRBJ2-4,TRBV20-1,NA,CSGQKNIQYF,TGCAGTGGCCAGAAAAACATTCAGTACTTC
NA,TRBJ1-1,TRBV7-8,NA,CASSLARDMNTEAFF,TGTGCCAGCAGCTTAGCGAGGGACATGAACACTGAAGCTTTCTTT